This TCR beta chain appears in the sequencing data of a study of T cells after yellow fever vaccination. This clonotype was observed a handful of times. CDR3 size: 16 residues. J lost 0 bases, V lost 1 base, and 4 bases had no gene match. The germline CDR1 and CDR2 sequences are SGHRS and YFSETQ. TCRdb itself ran the 5' RACE reads through MiXCR, one entry per CDR3 protein. This table has 450,000 to 600,000 distinct CDR3 sequences, 13% appearing once. This sample comprised PBMCs, obtained on the day of the yellow fever booster vaccination. V is TRBV5-1 and J is TRBJ1-1; TRBD1 agrees at 9 bases. This TCR derives from a man younger than 40 who received the YFV17D yellow fever vaccine. In nucleotides, the CDR3 is TGCGCCAGCAGCTTGCTGACAGGGGGAATGAACACTGAAGCTTTCTTT. It encodes CASSLLTGGMNTEAFF.